These 27 T cell receptor beta chains originate from one sample sequenced in a study of early T cells in non-severe SARS-CoV-2 infection. TCRdb itself ran the 5' RACE reads through MiXCR, one entry per CDR3 protein. The sample has about 35,000 distinct CDR3 sequences; 5% to 7% are singletons. The sequenced sample consisted of whole blood. Receptors were obtained from an adult who was a healthcare worker with PCR-confirmed SARS-CoV-2 infection or an uninfected control (not recorded which).

This clonotype was picked up many times. The rearrangement links TRBV5-1 to TRBJ2-1, with 11 positions matching TRBD2. This CDR3 is built from 16 residues. Germline-derived CDR1 and CDR2 are SGHRS and YFSETQ. V was clipped by 0 bases and J by 8 bases; unmatched bases: 7. CDR3 in amino acids: CASSLVSGRAVDEQFF. For the CDR3, the DNA is TGCGCCAGCAGCTTGGTTAGCGGGAGGGCCGTGGATGAGCAGTTCTTC.

This clonotype was seen repeatedly, ten times or more. The chain uses TRBV11-3 and TRBJ1-3; TRBD1 is a possible D gene (5 bases). Trimming removed 5 bases at V and 0 bases at J, with 11 bases between. In germline, CDR1 is SGHNT, CDR2 YENEEA. CDR3 length: 15 residues. CDR3 amino acids: CASSRDGTSGNTIYF. In nucleotides, the CDR3 is TGTGCCAGCAGCCGTGACGGGACCTCTGGAAACACCATATATTTT.

The chain is built from TRBV20-1 and TRBJ1-6; D uncertain. Germline CDR1 reads DFQATT; CDR2 reads SNEGSKA (reference sequence). The length of the CDR3 is 13 residues. V was pared by 5 bases and J by 6 bases, with 11 bases between. CDR3 DNA sequence: TGCAGTGCTTCCGGACGGGTTAATTCACCCCTCCACTTT. The encoded protein is CSASGRVNSPLHF.

This clonotype was counted between two and nine times. The V and J genes are TRBV27 and TRBJ2-5; TRBD2 is a possible D gene (6 bases). Germline values: CDR1 MNHEY, CDR2 SMNVEV (reference sequence). Trimming took 6 bases from V and 5 from J, leaving 13 bases between them. The CDR3 loop spans 13 amino acids. The CDR3 reads CASRTRGQETQYF. The CDR3 DNA sequence: TGTGCCAGCAGGACGCGGGGTCAGGAGACCCAGTACTTC.

This clonotype came up many times. The chain joins TRBV11-2 to TRBJ2-3; D not certain. The CDR3 sequence is 15 residues long. Germline loops: CDR1 SGHAT, CDR2 FQNNGV. Trimming cost V 0 bases and J 2 bases, with 9 bases left between them. CDR3 sequence (DNA): TGTGCCAGCAGCTTAGAGTGGTCCCTCACAGATACGCAGTATTTT. It specifies CASSLEWSLTDTQYF.

Judged by abundance, this clonotype is medium-sized (0.01 to 0.1%). The rearrangement uses TRBV12-3 or TRBV12-4 and TRBJ2-2; D not resolved. Trimming removed 8 bases at V and 3 bases at J, with 10 bases between. This CDR3 comprises 13 residues. The CDR3 spells CASGRRDTGELFF. The CDR3 nucleotides are TGTGCCAGCGGACGTCGGGACACCGGGGAGCTGTTTTTT.

A few counts support this clonotype. The rearrangement joins TRBV28 to TRBJ2-3; D assignment may be TRBD1 or TRBD2 (5 bases each). In germline, CDR1 is MDHEN, CDR2 SYDVKM. The germline V and J ends were trimmed by 6 bases and 2 bases, with 21 bases remaining between them. CDR3 length: 17 amino acids. The CDR3 protein is CASSLLLARAYTDTQYF. DNA for the CDR3: TGTGCCAGCAGCCTCCTGCTAGCCAGGGCGTACACAGATACGCAGTATTTT.

This clonotype was counted many times. V usage is TRBV7-8 and J usage is TRBJ2-7, with D unclear. Germline-derived CDR1 and CDR2 are SGHVS and FQNEAQ. The CDR3 sequence is 14 residues long. V was pared by 5 bases and J by 3 bases, with 14 bases between. The CDR3 DNA is TGTGCCAGCAGCCCCCGGACGGATGACTACGAGCAGTACTTC. Its translation is CASSPRTDDYEQYF.

The chain combines TRBV10-3 with TRBJ2-7, with D tentatively TRBD1 (6 bases). Trimming pared 4 bases from V and 0 bases from J, leaving 10 bases between. From germline, CDR1 is ENHRY and CDR2 SYGVKD. The CDR3 contains 14 residues. In DNA form, the CDR3 reads TGTGCCATCAGTGCACAGGGTAGCTCCTACGAGCAGTACTTC. This gives the protein CAISAQGSSYEQYF.

This clonotype was recorded a few times. This chain uses TRBV15 with TRBJ2-5, with no clear D. Between the trimmed V and J ends, which lost 0 bases and 1 base, there was a span of 9 bases. The germline gives CDR1 LNHNV, CDR2 YYDKDF (reference sequence). CDR3 length: 15 residues. DNA of the CDR3: TGTGCCACCAGCAGAGAAAAAGTAGGCCAAGAGACCCAGTACTTC. Translation: CATSREKVGQETQYF.

This clonotype has a handful of counts. The gene calls are TRBV6-1 and TRBJ2-3; perhaps TRBD2 as D (5 bases). V was clipped by 3 bases and J by 4 bases, with 17 bases between them. This CDR3 is built from 16 residues. Looked up from germline, CDR1 is MNHNS and CDR2 is SASEGT. This chain's CDR3 is CASSEVRGVLADTQYF. DNA for the CDR3: TGTGCCAGCAGTGAGGTTCGGGGTGTATTGGCAGATACGCAGTATTTT.

Many counts were recorded for this clonotype. This chain connects TRBV20-1 to TRBJ2-1; TRBD2 matches at 8 bases. CDR1 and CDR2 from the germline V gene are DFQATT and SNEGSKA (reference sequence). After removal of 0 bases from V and 5 bases from J, the junction contained 3 bases not matched to a gene. The CDR3 spans 14 residues. DNA of the CDR3: TGCAGTGCTAGAGAAGGCGGGAGGAACAATGAGCAGTTCTTC. Encoded protein: CSAREGGRNNEQFF.

This clonotype was detected many times. The V gene is TRBV7-2, the J gene TRBJ2-1; D unresolved. The CDR3 sequence is 15 residues long. Germline V gene lookup returns CDR1 SGHTA and CDR2 FQGNSA. V lost 0 bases and J 7 bases, leaving 13 bases between the germline ends. The CDR3 spells CASSLARTSWNEQFF. CDR3 nucleotide sequence: TGTGCCAGCAGCTTAGCCCGTACATCTTGGAATGAGCAGTTCTTC.

This clonotype was recorded at least ten times. V is TRBV7-3 and J is TRBJ2-3; no clear D gene. This CDR3 has 13 amino acids. Trimming shortened V by 5 bases and J by 4 bases, and 10 bases separated the two germline ends. Germline lookup yields CDR1 SGHTA and CDR2 FQGTGA. The CDR3 spells CASSHISADTQYF. In nucleotides, the CDR3 is TGTGCCAGCAGCCATATTAGTGCAGATACGCAGTATTTT.

The V and J genes are TRBV9 and TRBJ2-1; D uncertain. This CDR3 has 15 residues. The V and J ends lost 3 bases and 6 bases respectively, with 16 bases between them. Germline V gives CDR1 SGDLS, CDR2 YYNGEE. CDR3 DNA sequence: TGTGCCAGCAGCGCCCGACCTGACTGGACCAATGAGCAGTTCTTC. Translating it yields CASSARPDWTNEQFF.

This clonotype has at least ten counts. The chain joins TRBV18 to TRBJ2-1; D perhaps matches TRBD2 (6 bases). The germline V and J ends were trimmed by 5 bases and 3 bases, with 17 bases remaining between them. Germline CDR1 reads KGHSH; CDR2 reads LQKENI. The CDR3 loop spans 16 amino acids. CDR3 coding DNA: TGTGCCAGCTCAGCCGGGACTCCGTGGTTCTACAATGAGCAGTTCTTC. Its protein product is CASSAGTPWFYNEQFF.

This clonotype was counted ten times or more. CDR3 in amino acids: CASSYGRLTGELFF. In nucleotides, the CDR3 is TGTGCCAGCAGTTATGGCCGGCTCACCGGGGAGCTGTTTTTT. V and J are TRBV6-5 and TRBJ2-2; D remains unclear. V lost 3 bases, J lost 4 bases, and 9 bases lay in between. The CDR3 is 14 amino acids. Germline V gene sequence: CDR1 MNHEY, CDR2 SVGAGI.

The sample holds a few counts of this clonotype. The gene calls are TRBV28 and TRBJ2-7, with D maybe TRBD1 (5 bases). The V end lost 1 base, the J end lost 6 bases, and 10 bases lay between the germline ends. The germline V gene encodes CDR1 MDHEN and CDR2 SYDVKM. CDR3 length: 13 amino acids. CDR3 nucleotides: TGTGCCAGCAGTTTATACCAGGGAACCGAGCAGTACTTC. Its protein is CASSLYQGTEQYF.

The sample holds many counts of this clonotype. The rearrangement uses TRBV30 and TRBJ2-7; 8 bases are a match to TRBD1. V trimming: 4 bases; J trimming: 4 bases; junction bases outside the gene matches: 9. There are 14 residues in the CDR3. Germline values: CDR1 GTSNPN, CDR2 SVGIG (reference sequence). The CDR3, as DNA: TGTGCCTGGACCGCCGGGACAGGAGTATACGAGCAGTACTTC. It translates to CAWTAGTGVYEQYF.

V usage is TRBV11-2 and J usage is TRBJ2-3; TRBD2 agrees at 11 bases. With 5 bases clipped from V and 5 bases from J, the junction kept 6 bases outside the gene matches. CDR1 is SGHAT, CDR2 FQNNGV, per germline. There are 15 residues in the CDR3. CDR3: CASSPRLAGRDTQYF. The CDR3 DNA is TGTGCCAGCAGCCCACGACTAGCGGGAAGAGATACGCAGTATTTT. The complete variable domain, with remaining parts taken from reference TRBV11-2 and TRBJ2-3, reads EAGVAQSPRYKIIEKRQSVAFWCNPISGHATLYWYQQILGQGPKLLIQFQNNGVVDDSQLPKDRFSAERLKGVDSTLKIQPAKLEDSAVYLCASSPRLAGRDTQYFGPGTRLTVL.

This clonotype appeared many times. The chain is built from TRBV4-1 and TRBJ2-5; tentatively, D is TRBD2 (5 bases). V lost 9 bases and J lost 2, with 10 bases in between. CDR1 and CDR2 from the germline V gene are MGHRA and YSYEKL. This CDR3 comprises 12 residues. The CDR3: CASLSGQETQYF. DNA for the CDR3: TGCGCCAGTCTAAGCGGTCAAGAGACCCAGTACTTC.

This clonotype was counted ten times or more. The chain uses TRBV6-1 and TRBJ1-4; 7 positions agree with TRBD1. This CDR3 spans 12 amino acids. Germline CDR1 is MNHNS and CDR2 is SASEGT. The V and J ends lost 8 bases and 7 bases, in that order; junction bases with no gene match: 4. CDR3 sequence reads: CASAPGGEKLFF. The CDR3 nucleotides read TGTGCCAGCGCGCCAGGGGGTGAAAAACTGTTTTTT.

This clonotype was seen ten or more times. The genes are TRBV6-6 and TRBJ2-7, with D perhaps TRBD2 (6 bases). The CDR3 consists of 13 residues. From germline, CDR1 is MNHNY and CDR2 SVGAGI (reference sequence). The V gene lost 7 bases and the J gene lost 6 bases, with 16 bases spanning the gap. CDR3 DNA: TGTGCCAGCATGGCCGGGAGAGGAGGCGAGCAGTACTTC. Translation: CASMAGRGGEQYF.

There are many counts of this clonotype. The chain links TRBV20-1 to TRBJ2-7, with a tentative D call TRBD2 (6 bases). The CDR3 spans 12 residues. Germline lookup yields CDR1 DFQATT and CDR2 SNEGSKA (reference sequence). In nucleotides, the CDR3 is TGCAGGGCCGAACGGAGGGCCTACGAGCAGTACTTC. It codes for CRAERRAYEQYF.

This clonotype came up many times. The chain is built from TRBV19 and TRBJ2-6; no definite D call. Germline V gene lookup returns CDR1 LNHDA and CDR2 SQIVND (reference sequence). Trimming removed 6 bases from V and 2 bases from J, with 5 bases in between. The CDR3 has 13 amino acids. CDR3 loop: CASSAAGANVLTF. CDR3 sequence (DNA): TGTGCCAGTAGCGCCGCTGGGGCCAACGTCCTGACTTTC. The full variable domain, rest sourced from reference TRBV19 and TRBJ2-6, is DGGITQSPKYLFRKEGQNVTLSCEQNLNHDAMYWYRQDPGQGLRLIYYSQIVNDFQKGDIAEGYSVSREKKESFPLTVTSAQKNPTAFYLCASSAAGANVLTFGAGSRLTVL.

The chain combines TRBV2 with TRBJ2-7; 7 positions match TRBD2. CDR1 SNHLY and CDR2 FYNNEI come from the germline V gene. This CDR3 region has 16 residues. V lost 0 bases and J lost 2; bases outside the gene matches: 7. Here the CDR3 reads CASSEALGTTPYEQYF. The CDR3 nucleotides are TGTGCCAGCAGTGAAGCGCTTGGGACTACCCCCTACGAGCAGTACTTC.

This clonotype occurred many times. DNA for the CDR3: TGTGCCAGCAGCGTAGGAGATAGCGGATATTACGAGCAGTACTTC. As protein: CASSVGDSGYYEQYF. This chain connects TRBV9 to TRBJ2-7; a weak D match, TRBD2 (6 bases). Germline lookup yields CDR1 SGDLS and CDR2 YYNGEE. V was trimmed by 0 bases and J by 4 bases, leaving 14 bases between them. This CDR3 is 15 amino acids long.